This T cell receptor (beta chain) was obtained from a study of siplizumab effects on memory and regulatory T cells. Profiling relied on immunoSEQ multiplex PCR, and the TCRdb table lists in-frame clones only, not all of them. The sample yields roughly 120,000 clones, roughly 92% seen once. This CDR3 comprises 18 residues. V was cut by 0 bases and J by 4 bases, with 18 bases left in between. Per germline, CDR1 MNHNS and CDR2 SASEGT. This clone showed up many times. This rearrangement joins TRBV6-1 to TRBJ2-2, with D possibly TRBD1 on 5 matching bases. The sequencing sample was made of CD4+ T cells sorted from blood. The source of this sequence is a human donor in good health. The CDR3 protein is CASSEALLGAAVTGELFF. The CDR3, as DNA: TGTGCCAGCAGTGAAGCGCTTCTTGGGGCAGCCGTCACCGGGGAGCTGTTTTTT.